This passage covers 7 T cell receptor beta chains from one sample sequenced in a study of T cells in localized non-small cell lung cancer. Here immunoSEQ multiplex PCR was the method, and the copy in TCRdb shows in-frame clones only, minus some. Found here are tens of thousands of clones, over 80% of them singletons; the top ten hold 17%. The sample was peripheral blood mononuclear cells, taken before any cancer treatment. Receptors were obtained from a man aged 40-75 years with stage III lung adenocarcinoma.

The chain couples TRBV7-6 to TRBJ2-3; D gene ambiguous. The germline V gene has CDR1 SGHVS and CDR2 FNYEAQ. The V end was cut by 2 bases, the J end by 2 bases, with 8 bases between. The CDR3 consists of 14 residues. This CDR3 is CASSLLESTDTQYF. The DNA for the CDR3 is TGTGCCAGCAGCTTATTGGAGTCCACAGATACGCAGTATTTT.

The J gene is TRBJ1-1, the V gene TRBV29-1; no clear D gene. V was cut by 3 bases and J by 2 bases, with 10 bases left in between. This CDR3 has 13 residues. Per the germline V gene, CDR1 is SQVTM and CDR2 is ANQGSEA. CDR3 nucleotide sequence: TGCAGCGTTGAGGTGGGCCCAAACACTGAAGCTTTCTTT. Translating it yields CSVEVGPNTEAFF.

The chain couples TRBV19 to TRBJ1-1; D is ambiguous. CDR3 size: 14 residues. V was pared by 4 bases and J by 3 bases, with 12 bases between. Germline lookup yields CDR1 LNHDA and CDR2 SQIVND (reference sequence). The CDR3 DNA sequence: TGTGCCAGTAGTACCTCGGACGGATACACTGAAGCTTTCTTT. Its translation is CASSTSDGYTEAFF. Full variable domain (outside the CDR3, taken from reference TRBV19 and TRBJ1-1): DGGITQSPKYLFRKEGQNVTLSCEQNLNHDAMYWYRQDPGQGLRLIYYSQIVNDFQKGDIAEGYSVSREKKESFPLTVTSAQKNPTAFYLCASSTSDGYTEAFFGQGTRLTVV.

The chain employs TRBV19 and TRBJ1-5, with 8 bases matching TRBD1. The CDR3 loop spans 16 amino acids. Germline CDR1 is LNHDA and CDR2 is SQIVND (reference sequence). V lost 0 bases and J lost 4; bases outside the gene matches: 5. CDR3 sequence: CASSIEDRAWNQPQHF. The CDR3 nucleotides read TGTGCCAGTAGTATAGAGGACAGGGCATGGAATCAGCCCCAGCATTTT.

The J gene is TRBJ2-1, the V gene TRBV9, with TRBD2 matching 13 bases. With V trimmed by 3 bases and J by 6 bases, 6 bases remained unmatched. CDR1 and CDR2 from the germline V gene are SGDLS and YYNGEE. This CDR3 region has 16 residues. CDR3 DNA sequence: TGTGCCAGCAGCGGGGGACTAGCGGGACGGGCCAATGAGCAGTTCTTC. Translated, it gives CASSGGLAGRANEQFF.

The V call is TRBV2, the J call TRBJ2-5; tentative D call: TRBD1 (5 bases). Looked up from germline, CDR1 is SNHLY and CDR2 is FYNNEI. The CDR3 extends over 13 amino acids. V lost 8 bases and J lost 3, with 13 bases in between. CDR3 loop: CASLGQGKETQYF. Written as DNA, the CDR3 is TGTGCCAGCCTGGGGCAGGGTAAAGAGACCCAGTACTTC.

The V and J genes are TRBV13 and TRBJ2-7; D is possibly TRBD1 (6 bases). CDR3 length equals 15 residues. V was trimmed by 1 base and J by 2 bases, leaving 12 bases between them. Germline loops: CDR1 PRHDT, CDR2 FYEKMQ (reference sequence). The DNA for the CDR3 is TGTGCCAGCAGCTTAGACAGGGCGCAAGCCTACGAGCAGTACTTC. Amino acid sequence: CASSLDRAQAYEQYF.